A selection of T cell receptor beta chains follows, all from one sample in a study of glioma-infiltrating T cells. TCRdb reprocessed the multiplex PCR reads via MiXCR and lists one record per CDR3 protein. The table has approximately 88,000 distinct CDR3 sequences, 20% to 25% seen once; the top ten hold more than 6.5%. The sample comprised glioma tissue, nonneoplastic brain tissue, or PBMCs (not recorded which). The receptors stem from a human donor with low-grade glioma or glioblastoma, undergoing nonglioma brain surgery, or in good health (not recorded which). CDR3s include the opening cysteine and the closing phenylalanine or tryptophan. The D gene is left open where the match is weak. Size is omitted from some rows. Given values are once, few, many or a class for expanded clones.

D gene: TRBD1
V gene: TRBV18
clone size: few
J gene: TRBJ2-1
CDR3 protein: CASSPYGTGSGEQFF
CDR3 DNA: TGTGCCAGCTCACCATACGGGACAGGGTCTGGGGAGCAGTTCTTC

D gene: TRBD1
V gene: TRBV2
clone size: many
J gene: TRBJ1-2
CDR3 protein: CASSGVQGARIVYGYTF
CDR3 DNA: TGTGCCAGCAGTGGTGTCCAGGGGGCGCGGATTGTCTATGGCTACACCTTC

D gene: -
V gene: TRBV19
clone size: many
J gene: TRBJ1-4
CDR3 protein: CASSRTYEKLFF
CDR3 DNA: TGTGCCAGTAGCAGAACCTATGAAAAACTGTTTTTT

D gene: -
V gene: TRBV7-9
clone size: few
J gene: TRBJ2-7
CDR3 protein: CASSFVSSYEQYF
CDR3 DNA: TGTGCCAGCAGCTTCGTGAGCTCCTACGAGCAGTACTTC

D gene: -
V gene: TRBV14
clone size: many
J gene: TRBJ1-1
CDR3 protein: CASRGLNTEAFF
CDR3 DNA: TGTGCCAGCAGGGGTCTGAACACTGAAGCTTTCTTT

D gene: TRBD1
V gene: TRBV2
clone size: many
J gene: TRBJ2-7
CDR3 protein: CASSDQGTGGHEQYF
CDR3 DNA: TGTGCCAGCAGTGACCAGGGGACAGGGGGGCACGAGCAGTACTTC

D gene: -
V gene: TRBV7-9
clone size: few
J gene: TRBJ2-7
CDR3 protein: CASSLGRDRIYEQYF
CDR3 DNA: TGTGCCAGCAGCTTGGGGAGGGACAGAATTTACGAGCAGTACTTC

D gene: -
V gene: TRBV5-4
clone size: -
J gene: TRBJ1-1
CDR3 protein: CASSLPQKNTEAFF
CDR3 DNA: TGTGCCAGCAGCTTACCCCAGAAGAACACTGAAGCTTTCTTT

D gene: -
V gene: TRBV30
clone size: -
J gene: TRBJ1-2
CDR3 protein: CAWSRGGPGYTF
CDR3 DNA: TGTGCCTGGAGTCGTGGGGGCCCGGGCTACACCTTC

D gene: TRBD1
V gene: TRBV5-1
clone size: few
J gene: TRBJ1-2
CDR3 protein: CASSRGQGDGYGYTF
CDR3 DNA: TGCGCCAGCAGCCGAGGACAGGGGGATGGGTATGGCTACACCTTC

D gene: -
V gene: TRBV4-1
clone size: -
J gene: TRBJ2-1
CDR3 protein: CASSQQTSPSPNEQFF
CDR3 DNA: TGCGCCAGCAGCCAACAAACTAGCCCCTCTCCCAATGAGCAGTTCTTC

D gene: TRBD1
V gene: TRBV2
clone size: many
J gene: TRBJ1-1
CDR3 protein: CASSEVWVSGQGAFF
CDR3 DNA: TGTGCCAGCAGTGAGGTCTGGGTCTCCGGACAGGGAGCTTTCTTT

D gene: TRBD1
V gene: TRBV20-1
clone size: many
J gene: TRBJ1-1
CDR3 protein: CSASEGGSDKAFF
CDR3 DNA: TGCAGTGCTAGTGAAGGGGGCAGTGATAAAGCTTTCTTT

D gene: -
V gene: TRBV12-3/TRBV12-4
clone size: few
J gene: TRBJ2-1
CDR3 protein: CASSYPAQNNEQFF
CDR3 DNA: TGTGCCAGCAGTTACCCAGCACAGAACAATGAGCAGTTCTTC

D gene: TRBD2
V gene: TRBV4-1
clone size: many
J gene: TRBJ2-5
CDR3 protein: CASSQDAAASGRRETQYF
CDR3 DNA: TGCGCCAGCAGCCAAGATGCCGCGGCTAGCGGGAGGCGGGAGACCCAGTACTTC

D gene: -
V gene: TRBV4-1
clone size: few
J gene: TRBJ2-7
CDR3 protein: CASSPTPLGVYYEQYF
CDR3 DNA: TGCGCCAGCAGCCCCACGCCCCTAGGGGTATACTACGAGCAGTACTTC

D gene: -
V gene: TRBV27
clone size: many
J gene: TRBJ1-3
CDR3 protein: CASSLSPPRPSGNTIYF
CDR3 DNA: TGTGCCAGCAGCCTAAGCCCCCCCAGACCGTCTGGAAACACCATATATTTT

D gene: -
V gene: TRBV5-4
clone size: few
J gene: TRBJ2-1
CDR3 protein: CASSSPAGDEQFF
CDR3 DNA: TGTGCCAGCAGCTCGCCTGCCGGGGATGAGCAGTTCTTC

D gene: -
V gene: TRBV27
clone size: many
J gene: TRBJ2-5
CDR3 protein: CASSLSGFGTQETQYF
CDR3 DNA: TGTGCCAGCAGTTTATCGGGATTCGGGACCCAAGAGACCCAGTACTTC

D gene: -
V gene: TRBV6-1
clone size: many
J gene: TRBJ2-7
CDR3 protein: CASSSRQSLNEQYF
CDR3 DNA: TGTGCCAGCAGTTCCCGACAGAGTCTAAACGAGCAGTACTTC

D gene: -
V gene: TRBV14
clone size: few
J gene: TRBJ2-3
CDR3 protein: CASSQDHGLRVTDTQYF
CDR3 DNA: TGTGCCAGCAGCCAAGACCACGGACTAAGGGTCACAGATACGCAGTATTTT

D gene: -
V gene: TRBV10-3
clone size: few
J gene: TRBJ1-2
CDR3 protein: CAISATGTGYGYTF
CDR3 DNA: TGTGCCATCAGTGCAACCGGGACGGGATATGGCTACACCTTC

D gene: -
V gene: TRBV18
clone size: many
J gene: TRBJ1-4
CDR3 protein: CASSPPHRSNEKLFF
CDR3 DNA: TGTGCCAGCTCACCACCACATAGGTCTAATGAAAAACTGTTTTTT

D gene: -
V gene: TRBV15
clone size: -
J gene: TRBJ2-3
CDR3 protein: CATRDAQDTQYF
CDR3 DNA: TGTGCCACCAGAGATGCCCAGGATACGCAGTATTTT

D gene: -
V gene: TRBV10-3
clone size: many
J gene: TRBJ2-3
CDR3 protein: CAISDFQGSTDTQYF
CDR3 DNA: TGTGCCATCAGTGACTTCCAGGGTAGCACAGATACGCAGTATTTT

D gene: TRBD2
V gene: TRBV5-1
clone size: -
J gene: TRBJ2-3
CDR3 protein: CASRYKGGGTDTQYF
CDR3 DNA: TGCGCCAGCAGATACAAGGGAGGGGGCACAGATACGCAGTATTTT